These 26 T cell receptor beta chains were sequenced from one sample in a study of CD8+ T cells in alopecia areata (dated 2018 in TCRdb). Libraries came from the immunoSEQ multiplex PCR assay. RNA was extracted from all samples and reverse transcribed into cDNA as template for TCR sequencing. TCRdb provides this immuneACCESS table in a form limited to in-frame rearrangements. Some clones are lacking; in checked studies, under half of them reflect an unresolved V gene, and why the rest are absent is not known. Here the sample has 150,000 to 200,000 clones; 45% to 60% occur a single time. Clones ranked in the top ten supply 4.5% to 5% of the sample. Sequencing input: CD4+ T cells sorted from blood. The receptors derive from a human donor in good health.

The gene calls are TRBV2 and TRBJ1-2, with unresolved D. Trimming removed 3 bases from V and 0 bases from J, with 8 bases in between. This CDR3 contains 14 residues. The germline V gene encodes CDR1 SNHLY and CDR2 FYNNEI. CDR3 sequence: CASSDKSTNYGYTF. The DNA for the CDR3 is TGTGCCAGCAGTGACAAATCCACTAACTATGGCTACACCTTC. The full variable domain, its missing parts supplied by reference TRBV2 and TRBJ1-2, is EPEVTQTPSHQVTQMGQEVILRCVPISNHLYFYWYRQILGQKVEFLVSFYNNEISEKSEIFDDQFSVERPDGSNFTLKIRSTKLEDSAMYFCASSDKSTNYGYTFGSGTRLTVV.

This clone was detected a few times. This chain uses TRBV5-1 with TRBJ2-1; perhaps TRBD1 as D (5 bases). This CDR3 has 18 amino acids. Germline loops: CDR1 SGHRS, CDR2 YFSETQ. The ends were cut back, 5 bases at V and 0 bases at J, with 21 bases in the middle. CDR3 loop: CASRGTSWGTSSYNEQFF. DNA of the CDR3: TGCGCCAGCAGGGGTACTTCCTGGGGCACAAGCTCCTACAATGAGCAGTTCTTC.

This clone has only a few counts. The CDR3 protein is CASSLGSYGYTF. CDR3 in DNA: TGCGCCAGCAGCTTAGGAAGCTATGGCTACACCTTC. The chain is built from TRBV5-1 and TRBJ1-2; D unresolved. The CDR3 totals 12 residues. Trimming took off 2 bases at V and 4 bases at J, with 6 bases between the two ends. CDR1 is SGHRS, CDR2 YFSETQ, per germline.

The V call is TRBV29-1, the J call TRBJ1-2; 10 bases line up with TRBD1. This CDR3 spans 12 amino acids. From germline, CDR1 is SQVTM and CDR2 ANQGSEA. Trimming removed 6 bases from V and 10 bases from J; junction bases left unmatched: 8. CDR3 sequence reads: CSVTATGGDYTF. The CDR3 DNA reads as TGCAGCGTGACCGCGACAGGGGGCGACTACACCTTC.

A few counts support this clone. This chain connects TRBV30 to TRBJ1-4; D uncertain. In germline, CDR1 is GTSNPN, CDR2 SVGIG (reference sequence). Trimming left V 6 bases short and J 0 bases short, with 11 bases between. The CDR3 consists of 14 residues. The CDR3 protein is CACGGTATNEKLFF. The CDR3 nucleotides are TGTGCCTGCGGCGGCACGGCAACTAATGAAAAACTGTTTTTT.

The chain employs TRBV29-1 and TRBJ2-1; D remains unclear. Germline CDR1 and CDR2: SQVTM and ANQGSEA. The CDR3 is made up of 16 amino acids. The V end was cut by 0 bases, the J end by 8 bases, with 20 bases between. For the CDR3, the DNA is TGCAGCGTTGAAGATCGTCGACCGGGTCCCTTCCATGAGCAGTTCTTC. This translates into CSVEDRRPGPFHEQFF.

The rearrangement links TRBV18 to TRBJ1-2, with D perhaps TRBD1 (5 bases). V lost 3 bases and J lost 4, with 9 bases in between. This CDR3 spans 13 amino acids. Germline V CDR1 and CDR2: KGHSH, LQKENI. The CDR3 nucleotides are TGTGCCAGCTCACCGGCGGGGGGCTATGGCTACACCTTC. Translated, it gives CASSPAGGYGYTF.

A remark on this clone: Other DNA sequences within the sample encode an identical CDR3. The chain carries TRBV29-1 and TRBJ1-1; 7 positions match TRBD1. V lost 4 bases, J lost 1 base, and 0 bases stayed unmatched. Per the germline V gene, CDR1 is SQVTM and CDR2 is ANQGSEA. The CDR3 is 12 residues long. The CDR3 is CSVGQGNTEAFF. For the CDR3, the DNA is TGCAGCGTTGGACAGGGGAACACTGAAGCTTTCTTT.

The chain combines TRBV20-1 with TRBJ2-1; no clear D. The germline V and J ends were trimmed by 0 bases and 7 bases, with 1 base remaining between them. The germline V gene encodes CDR1 DFQATT and CDR2 SNEGSKA (reference sequence). This CDR3 contains 10 residues. The CDR3 DNA reads TGCAGTGCTAGAGAAAATGAGCAGTTCTTC. Residues: CSARENEQFF.

The chain recombines TRBV2 with TRBJ2-7; possible D gene TRBD1, 6 bases. The germline gives CDR1 SNHLY, CDR2 FYNNEI. The CDR3 sequence is 12 residues long. With 6 bases removed from V and 4 bases from J, the gap between germline ends came to 10 bases. The CDR3 loop reads CASRAGTYEQYF. The CDR3 nucleotides are TGTGCCAGCAGGGCAGGGACATACGAGCAGTACTTC.

This rearrangement joins TRBV5-1 to TRBJ2-1; 11 bases map to TRBD2. V lost 0 bases to trimming and J lost 5 bases; unmatched junction nucleotides: 10. Germline values: CDR1 SGHRS, CDR2 YFSETQ. The CDR3 runs to 18 residues. The DNA of the CDR3 is TGCGCCAGCAGCTTGGGTCTAGCGGGAGGTTCGTGGGACAATGAGCAGTTCTTC. It translates to CASSLGLAGGSWDNEQFF.

The chain joins TRBV29-1 to TRBJ1-1; perhaps TRBD1 as D (5 bases). V shed 4 bases and J shed 4 bases, with 10 bases lying between them. The CDR3 length is 12 residues. Germline V gene data show CDR1 as SQVTM and CDR2 as ANQGSEA. The CDR3 reads CSVAQGGTEAFF. The CDR3 DNA reads as TGCAGCGTTGCCCAGGGTGGCACTGAAGCTTTCTTT.

This chain joins TRBV4-1 and TRBJ2-3; D possibly uses TRBD1 or TRBD2 (5 bases each). The V gene's germline CDR1 is MGHRA and CDR2 YSYEKL. The CDR3 totals 12 residues. Between the trimmed V and J ends, which lost 3 bases and 10 bases, there was a span of 11 bases. In DNA form, the CDR3 reads TGCGCCAGCAGCCAGCCGGGACCGGCGCAGTATTTT. Its translation is CASSQPGPAQYF.

This clone came up a few times. This chain connects TRBV29-1 to TRBJ1-2, with TRBD1 matching over 7 bases. The CDR3 is 13 amino acids. Per germline, CDR1 SQVTM and CDR2 ANQGSEA. J lost 8 bases, V lost 5 bases, and 11 bases had no gene match. The CDR3 coding sequence is TGCAGCGTTAGACGAGGGACAGCGGGAGGCTACACCTTC. Translating it yields CSVRRGTAGGYTF.

The chain links TRBV18 to TRBJ1-5; no clear D gene. The germline V gene has CDR1 KGHSH and CDR2 LQKENI. V lost 3 bases and J 0 bases, leaving 6 bases between the germline ends. This CDR3 is 14 amino acids long. CDR3 amino acids: CASSPQNSNQPQHF. The CDR3 DNA is TGTGCCAGCTCACCCCAAAATAGCAATCAGCCCCAGCATTTT.

The chain employs TRBV7-2 and TRBJ2-2; D might be TRBD1 (5 bases). Germline lookup yields CDR1 SGHTA and CDR2 FQGNSA. The CDR3 covers 15 residues. V dropped 5 bases and J dropped 6 bases, with 16 bases sitting between them. CDR3 in amino acids: CASSTQLQGSGELFF. For the CDR3, the DNA is TGTGCCAGCAGCACCCAACTGCAGGGATCCGGGGAGCTGTTTTTT.

In this sample, this clone turned up a few times. The CDR3, as DNA: TGTGCCAGCAGACAGGGAACCGGGGAGCTGTTTTTT. This sequence encodes CASRQGTGELFF. The chain has TRBV2 and TRBJ2-2, with D perhaps TRBD1 (6 bases). V lost 6 bases and J 5 bases, leaving 7 bases between the germline ends. Germline CDR1 reads SNHLY; CDR2 reads FYNNEI. CDR3 length equals 12 residues.

This chain uses TRBV11-2 with TRBJ2-4, with 16 bases that match TRBD2. This CDR3 is 20 amino acids long. With V trimmed by 0 bases and J by 6 bases, 11 bases remained unmatched. CDR1 and CDR2 from the germline V gene are SGHAT and FQNNGV. CDR3 DNA sequence: TGTGCCAGCAGCTTAGATCCGAGCGGGACTAGCGGGAGGGCTGGAAACATTCAGTACTTC. It specifies CASSLDPSGTSGRAGNIQYF. The complete variable domain, with remaining parts taken from reference TRBV11-2 and TRBJ2-4, reads EAGVAQSPRYKIIEKRQSVAFWCNPISGHATLYWYQQILGQGPKLLIQFQNNGVVDDSQLPKDRFSAERLKGVDSTLKIQPAKLEDSAVYLCASSLDPSGTSGRAGNIQYFGAGTRLSVL.

The J gene is TRBJ2-3, the V gene TRBV29-1, with D unclear. The V gene lost 5 bases and the J gene lost 3 bases, with 6 bases spanning the gap. CDR3 length equals 11 residues. Germline CDR1 is SQVTM and CDR2 is ANQGSEA. The CDR3 DNA reads TGCAGCGTTTCGATGACAGATACGCAGTATTTT. This encodes CSVSMTDTQYF.

Only one count was recorded for this clone. The chain employs TRBV2 and TRBJ2-1, with 13 bases identical to TRBD2. The CDR3 loop spans 14 amino acids. From germline, CDR1 is SNHLY and CDR2 FYNNEI. With V trimmed by 2 bases and J by 16 bases, 8 bases remained unmatched. The CDR3 DNA reads TGTGCCAGCAGTGAAACTAGCGGGAGGGTCAAACCCTTCTTC. It translates to CASSETSGRVKPFF.

The chain is built from TRBV6-1 and TRBJ2-1, with 8 bases matching TRBD1. V lost 1 base, J lost 4 bases, and 0 bases stayed unmatched. The CDR3 runs 14 residues. Per the germline V gene, CDR1 is MNHNS and CDR2 is SASEGT. CDR3 residues: CASSEGTGYNEQFF. DNA for the CDR3: TGTGCCAGCAGTGAAGGGACAGGGTACAATGAGCAGTTCTTC.

The chain employs TRBV25-1 and TRBJ1-2; D call uncertain. The germline CDR1 and CDR2 sequences are MGHDK and SYGVNS. Trimming left V 3 bases short and J 7 bases short, with 12 bases between. The CDR3 is 13 amino acids. DNA of the CDR3: TGTGCCAGCAGTGAGGTGGTGGGAACTGGCTACACCTTC. Translated: CASSEVVGTGYTF.

This clone was seen repeatedly, ten times or more. The chain links TRBV2 to TRBJ2-1, with 9 bases aligning to TRBD1. This CDR3 contains 15 residues. The ends lost 6 bases at V and 7 bases at J; junction bases unmatched: 10. CDR1 is SNHLY and CDR2 is FYNNEI in the germline V gene. CDR3 bases: TGTGCCAGCAGCGATTTGGGACAGGGCCGGAATGAGCAGTTCTTC. It translates to CASSDLGQGRNEQFF.

The V gene is TRBV27, the J gene TRBJ2-1; 11 nucleotides line up with TRBD2. The CDR3 runs to 14 residues. Trimming at V came to 8 bases and at J to 4 bases, leaving 4 bases not matched to a gene. Germline CDR1 and CDR2: MNHEY and SMNVEV (reference sequence). CDR3 sequence reads: CASPTSGGYNEQFF. The CDR3 region has the DNA TGTGCCAGCCCAACTAGCGGGGGATACAATGAGCAGTTCTTC.

The CDR3 is CASSRLAGGDTQYF. In nucleotides, the CDR3 is TGTGCCAGCAGTCGACTAGCGGGCGGAGATACGCAGTATTTT. The chain recombines TRBV7-9 with TRBJ2-3, with 10 bases lining up with TRBD2. Germline V CDR1 and CDR2: SEHNR, FQNEAQ (reference sequence). Trimming cost V 6 bases and J 5 bases; bases outside gene matches: 5. The CDR3 covers 14 residues.

Of note for this clone: The sample has other DNA sequences that encode this CDR3 too. The gene calls are TRBV30 and TRBJ2-3; 8 bases map to TRBD2. CDR1 and CDR2 (germline): GTSNPN, SVGIG (reference sequence). V dropped 2 bases and J dropped 0; count of bases not matched to a gene: 4. CDR3 size: 15 residues. The CDR3, as DNA: TGTGCCTGGAGTCTTGCTAGCGGGAGCACAGATACGCAGTATTTT. Residues: CAWSLASGSTDTQYF. The entire variable domain, with the rest obtained from reference TRBV30 and TRBJ2-3, is as follows: SQTIHQWPATLVQPVGSPLSLECTVEGTSNPNLYWYRQAAGRGLQLLFYSVGIGQISSEVPQNLSASRPQDRQFILSSKKLLLSDSGFYLCAWSLASGSTDTQYFGPGTRLTVL.